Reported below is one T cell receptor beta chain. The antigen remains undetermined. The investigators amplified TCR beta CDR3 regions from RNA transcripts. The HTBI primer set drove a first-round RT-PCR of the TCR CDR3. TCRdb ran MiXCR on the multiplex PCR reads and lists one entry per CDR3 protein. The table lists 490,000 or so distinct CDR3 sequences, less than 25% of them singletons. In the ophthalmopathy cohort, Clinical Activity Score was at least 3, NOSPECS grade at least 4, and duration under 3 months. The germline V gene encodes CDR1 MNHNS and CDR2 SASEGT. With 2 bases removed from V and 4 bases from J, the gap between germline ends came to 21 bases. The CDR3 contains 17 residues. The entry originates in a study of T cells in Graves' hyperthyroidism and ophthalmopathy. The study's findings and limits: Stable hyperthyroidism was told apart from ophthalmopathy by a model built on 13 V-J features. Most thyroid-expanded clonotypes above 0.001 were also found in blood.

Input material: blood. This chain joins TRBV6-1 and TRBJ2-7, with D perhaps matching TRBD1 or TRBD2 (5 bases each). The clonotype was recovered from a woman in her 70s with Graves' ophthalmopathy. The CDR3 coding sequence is TGTGCCAGCAGTGAACGGTATCGGACGAGAGGGGTTTACGAGCAGTACTTC. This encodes CASSERYRTRGVYEQYF.